This T cell receptor (beta chain) stems from a study of shared clonotypes between healthy human individuals. General observations from the study: For naive CD4 cells, 4% to 5% of clonotypes were shared across a handful of donors. Researchers found naive subsets generally carried larger estimated richness than memory subsets.

J gave up 7 bases and V 0 bases, and 3 bases lay outside the gene matches. The germline V gene has CDR1 MNHEY and CDR2 SMNVEV (reference sequence). The CDR3 contains 14 residues. This clone has a single count. Its target is not known. Positive CCR7 selection of CD45RO-negative cells yielded the naive CD8 cells, and terminally differentiated effector memory CD45RA+ cells were excluded. Sequenced by immunoSEQ multiplex PCR; TCRdb stores in-frame clones only, minus some. Of 2 million to 2.5 million clones in the sample, 93% were seen once. Specimen: naive CD8+ T cells from PBMCs. The clonotype originates from a man between 18 and 35 years old in good health. Some clones in this sample may be carry-over from other donors' samples. The V call is TRBV27, the J call TRBJ1-1; 9 bases line up with TRBD1. The CDR3 DNA reads TGTGCCAGCAGTTTATCGAGGGACAGGGATGAAGCTTTCTTT. It is translated as CASSLSRDRDEAFF.